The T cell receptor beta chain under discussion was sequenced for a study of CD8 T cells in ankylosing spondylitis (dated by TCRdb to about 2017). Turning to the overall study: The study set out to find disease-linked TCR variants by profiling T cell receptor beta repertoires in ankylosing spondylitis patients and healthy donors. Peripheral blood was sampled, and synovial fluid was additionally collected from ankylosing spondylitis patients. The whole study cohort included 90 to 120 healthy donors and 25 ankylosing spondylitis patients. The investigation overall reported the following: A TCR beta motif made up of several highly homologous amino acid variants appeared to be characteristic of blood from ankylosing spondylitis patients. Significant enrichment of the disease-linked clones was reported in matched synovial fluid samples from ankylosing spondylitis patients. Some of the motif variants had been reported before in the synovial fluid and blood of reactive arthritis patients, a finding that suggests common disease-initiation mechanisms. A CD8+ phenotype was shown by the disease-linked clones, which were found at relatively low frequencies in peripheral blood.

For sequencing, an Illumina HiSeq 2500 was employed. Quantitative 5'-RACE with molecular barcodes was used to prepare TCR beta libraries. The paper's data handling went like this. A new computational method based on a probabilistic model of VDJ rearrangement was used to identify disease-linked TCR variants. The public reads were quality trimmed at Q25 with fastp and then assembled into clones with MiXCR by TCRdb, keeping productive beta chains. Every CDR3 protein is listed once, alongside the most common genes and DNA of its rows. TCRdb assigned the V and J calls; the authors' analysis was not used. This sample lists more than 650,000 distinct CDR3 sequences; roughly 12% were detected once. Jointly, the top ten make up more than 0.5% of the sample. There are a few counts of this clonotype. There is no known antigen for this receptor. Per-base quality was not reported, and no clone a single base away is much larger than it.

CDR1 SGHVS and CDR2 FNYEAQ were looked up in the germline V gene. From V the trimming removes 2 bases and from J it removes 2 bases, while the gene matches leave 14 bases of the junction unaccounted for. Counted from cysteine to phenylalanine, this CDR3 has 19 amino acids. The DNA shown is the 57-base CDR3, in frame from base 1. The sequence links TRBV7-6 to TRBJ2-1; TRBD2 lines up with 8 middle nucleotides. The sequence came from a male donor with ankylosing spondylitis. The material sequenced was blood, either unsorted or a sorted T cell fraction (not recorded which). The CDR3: CASSLSQTLSGGTYNEQFF. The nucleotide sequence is TGTGCCAGCAGCTTATCCCAGACATTAAGCGGGGGTACCTACAATGAGCAGTTCTTC.